The 20 T cell receptor beta chains below were found in one sample sequenced in a study of graft-versus-host responses after intestinal transplantation. Which antigens these TCRs recognize remains unknown. The repertoire was sequenced with immunoSEQ multiplex PCR; TCRdb's copy has only in-frame clones and lacks some. The sample contains 40,000 or so clones, about 93% of which appear only once. The sample here was unstimulated CD8+ T cells sorted from spleen or lymph node cells, taken before transplant. The receptor set was obtained from a human donor who was the organ donor for an intestinal transplant.

The chain couples TRBV5-1 to TRBJ2-5; no reliable D call. Germline V gives CDR1 SGHRS, CDR2 YFSETQ. The CDR3 is 11 residues long. V lost 0 bases and J lost 3, with 0 bases in between. The chain's CDR3 is CASSLEETQYF. CDR3 bases: TGCGCCAGCAGCTTGGAAGAGACCCAGTACTTC.

This clone is a singleton in its sample. The gene calls are TRBV7-6 and TRBJ2-7; 12 bases fit TRBD2. Germline loops: CDR1 SGHVS, CDR2 FNYEAQ. Trimming took 3 bases from V and 1 from J; bases not matched to a gene: 7. This CDR3 is 17 amino acids long. The CDR3 reads CASSFSSGRAGSYEQYF. The CDR3 DNA is TGTGCCAGCAGCTTCTCTAGCGGGAGGGCCGGATCCTACGAGCAGTACTTC. Full variable domain (rest looked up from reference TRBV7-6 and TRBJ2-7): GAGVSQSPRYKVTKRGQDVALRCDPISGHVSLYWYRQALGQGPEFLTYFNYEAQQDKSGLPNDRFSAERPEGSISTLTIQRTEQRDSAMYRCASSFSSGRAGSYEQYFGPGTRLTVT.

This chain links TRBV28 with TRBJ1-5; D ambiguous. V lost 2 bases, J lost 7 bases, and 12 bases lay in between. Germline CDR1 reads MDHEN; CDR2 reads SYDVKM. There are 14 residues in the CDR3. The CDR3 is CASSLVRVQQPQHF. The DNA of the CDR3 is TGTGCCAGCAGTTTAGTGAGGGTCCAACAGCCCCAGCATTTT.

Regarding this clone: At one boundary the junction diverges from the germline segment, which might be a read error. V gene TRBV5-4 combines with J gene TRBJ2-7, with D perhaps matching TRBD1 (6 bases). Germline values: CDR1 SGHNT, CDR2 YYREEE (reference sequence). This CDR3 is 11 amino acids long. The CDR3 region is CASSFLFGTPF. DNA for the CDR3: TGTGCCAGCAGCTTTCTTTTCGGGACACCTTTC.

The chain joins TRBV19 to TRBJ1-5; 8 bases are shared with TRBD1. Germline loops: CDR1 LNHDA, CDR2 SQIVND (reference sequence). This CDR3 has 17 amino acids. Trimming removed 1 base from V and 1 base from J; junction bases left unmatched: 6. In DNA form, the CDR3 reads TGTGCCAGTAGTATAGTTCCCCGACAGGGGAGCAATCAGCCCCAGCATTTT. It encodes CASSIVPRQGSNQPQHF.

V gene TRBV19 combines with J gene TRBJ2-3; TRBD2 might be the D (7 bases). V lost 5 bases to trimming and J lost 1 base, with 16 bases between them. The CDR3 runs 16 residues. Germline-derived CDR1 and CDR2 are LNHDA and SQIVND (reference sequence). DNA of the CDR3: TGTGCCAGTAGTTGGGCGGGGGCTTGGGGCACAGATACGCAGTATTTT. Translated: CASSWAGAWGTDTQYF.

The CDR3 sequence: CASSQDGSGRDSYEQYF. The CDR3, as DNA: TGCGCCAGCAGCCAAGATGGTAGCGGGAGAGACTCCTACGAGCAGTACTTC. V is TRBV4-1 and J is TRBJ2-7; TRBD2 matches at 9 bases. The V and J ends lost 0 bases and 0 bases, in that order; junction bases with no gene match: 6. Germline values: CDR1 MGHRA, CDR2 YSYEKL. The CDR3 is 17 residues long.

The V gene is TRBV5-1, the J gene TRBJ2-3, with D maybe TRBD1 (5 bases). The CDR3 has 15 amino acids. Trimming cost V 3 bases and J 1 base, with 12 bases left between them. Germline V gene sequence: CDR1 SGHRS, CDR2 YFSETQ. CDR3 in amino acids: CASSSRGGGTDTQYF. DNA of the CDR3: TGCGCCAGCAGCTCTAGGGGTGGGGGCACAGATACGCAGTATTTT.

V usage is TRBV6-5 and J usage is TRBJ2-3; D call uncertain. The CDR3 sequence is 14 residues long. Trimming left V 2 bases short and J 2 bases short, with 8 bases between. The V gene's germline CDR1 is MNHEY and CDR2 SVGAGI. This chain's CDR3 is CASSYDGFTDTQYF. As DNA, the CDR3 is TGTGCCAGCAGTTACGACGGCTTCACAGATACGCAGTATTTT.

The chain is built from TRBV4-2 and TRBJ2-2; D remains unclear. Germline V gene data show CDR1 as LGHNA and CDR2 as YNFKEQ. V shed 1 base and J shed 4 bases, with 7 bases lying between them. The CDR3 covers 14 residues. CDR3 nucleotide sequence: TGTGCCAGCAGCCAAGTTCGGTCCACCGGGGAGCTGTTTTTT. This translates into CASSQVRSTGELFF.

The gene calls are TRBV6-1 and TRBJ2-1; D is unresolved. Between the trimmed V and J ends, which lost 4 bases and 8 bases, there was a span of 6 bases. CDR3 size: 11 residues. The germline V gene has CDR1 MNHNS and CDR2 SASEGT. For the CDR3, the DNA is TGTGCCAGCAGTGTCAGCGATGAGCAGTTCTTC. Protein sequence: CASSVSDEQFF.

The rearrangement uses TRBV15 and TRBJ2-3; D possibly corresponds to TRBD2 (6 bases). V lost 6 bases and J 3 bases, leaving 19 bases between the germline ends. Germline CDR1 reads LNHNV; CDR2 reads YYDKDF (reference sequence). The CDR3 totals 16 residues. CDR3 sequence (DNA): TGTGCCACCAGTACCTCTCCGGGAGTAGGAACAGATACGCAGTATTTT. Protein: CATSTSPGVGTDTQYF.

The chain links TRBV28 to TRBJ2-7; tentative D call: TRBD1 (6 bases). CDR1 MDHEN and CDR2 SYDVKM come from the germline V gene. CDR3 length equals 12 residues. V shed 5 bases and J shed 6 bases, with 11 bases lying between them. CDR3 nucleotide sequence: TGTGCCAGCAGTAGACAGGTGGGCGAGCAGTACTTC. Translating it yields CASSRQVGEQYF.

This chain uses TRBV11-2 with TRBJ2-2, with TRBD2 matching 10 bases. Trimming removed 0 bases from V and 7 bases from J; junction bases left unmatched: 2. The CDR3 covers 15 residues. Germline CDR1 reads SGHAT; CDR2 reads FQNNGV. The CDR3 spells CASSLDLAGVGELFF. The CDR3 coding sequence is TGTGCCAGCAGCTTAGATCTAGCGGGAGTCGGGGAGCTGTTTTTT.

This chain connects TRBV5-1 to TRBJ2-6; possible D gene TRBD1, 5 bases. This CDR3 has 17 amino acids. Per the germline V gene, CDR1 is SGHRS and CDR2 is YFSETQ. With 0 bases removed from V and 2 bases from J, the gap between germline ends came to 12 bases. For the CDR3, the DNA is TGCGCCAGCAGCTTGGAACAGGCCTGGACTGGGGCCAACGTCCTGACTTTC. This encodes CASSLEQAWTGANVLTF.

CDR3 bases: TGCGCCAGCAGCCAAGAGGCGGGGGGGAGGTACAATGAGCAGTTCTTC. It encodes CASSQEAGGRYNEQFF. V is TRBV4-1 and J is TRBJ2-1; TRBD2 matches at 9 bases. The germline V gene has CDR1 MGHRA and CDR2 YSYEKL. The CDR3 length is 16 residues. Trimming at V came to 0 bases and at J to 4 bases, leaving 4 bases not matched to a gene.

J is TRBJ1-2 and V is TRBV7-9, with D unresolved. V lost 3 bases and J 7 bases, leaving 9 bases between the germline ends. This CDR3 has 12 residues. Germline assignment: CDR1 SEHNR and CDR2 FQNEAQ (reference sequence). In nucleotides, the CDR3 is TGTGCCAGCAGCTTCGAAGAGCGTGGCTACACCTTC. Its protein product is CASSFEERGYTF.

The rearrangement joins TRBV28 to TRBJ1-2; 8 positions agree with TRBD1. The CDR3 is 15 amino acids. V shed 5 bases and J 6 bases; nucleotides not matched to a gene: 11. Germline-derived CDR1 and CDR2 are MDHEN and SYDVKM. The CDR3 DNA reads as TGTGCCAGCAGTCACCCCCGGACAGGGAGGGATGGCTACACCTTC. This sequence encodes CASSHPRTGRDGYTF.

This clone was seen once. The CDR3 nucleotides are TGTGCCAGCTCACCACTGGACAGGGTCACTCCCCGCACAGATACGCAGTATTTT. Translating gives CASSPLDRVTPRTDTQYF. The V and J genes are TRBV18 and TRBJ2-3, with 8 bases fitting TRBD1. J lost 1 base, V lost 1 base, and 10 bases had no gene match. Germline CDR1 is KGHSH and CDR2 is LQKENI. The CDR3 is made up of 18 amino acids.

CDR3 DNA: TGTGCCAGCAGCGGGAGGACTAGCGGGAAAGAGACCCAGTACTTC. It is translated as CASSGRTSGKETQYF. V and J are TRBV5-4 and TRBJ2-5; 12 nucleotides align to TRBD2. V gave up 4 bases and J gave up 3 bases; unmatched junction bases: 4. The germline V gene has CDR1 SGHNT and CDR2 YYREEE (reference sequence). The CDR3 covers 15 residues. Together with reference TRBV5-4 and TRBJ2-5, the CDR3 gives the full variable domain: ETGVTQSPTHLIKTRGQQVTLRCSSQSGHNTVSWYQQALGQGPQFIFQYYREEENGRGNFPPRFSGLQFPNYSSELNVNALELDDSALYLCASSGRTSGKETQYFGPGTRLLVL.